One sample yielded the 24 T cell receptor beta chains listed below, sequenced in a study of CD8 T cells in Susac syndrome. Reverse transcription of about 0.45 to 1 ug RNA was performed with random hexamers. TCRdb passed the immunoSEQ multiplex PCR reads through MiXCR, listing each CDR3 protein once. This table has approximately 260,000 distinct CDR3 sequences, roughly 95% appearing once. The sequencing input was CD4+ T cells from PBMCs. The receptors stem from a human donor with Susac syndrome.

This clonotype was picked up one time. The chain has TRBV4-1 and TRBJ2-3; possible D gene TRBD2, 6 bases. V was cut by 5 bases and J by 1 base, with 19 bases left in between. CDR1 MGHRA and CDR2 YSYEKL come from the germline V gene. The CDR3 sequence is 17 residues long. The CDR3 nucleotides are TGCGCCAGCAGCATTGGAGGGGCGGCGGAACGCACAGATACGCAGTATTTT. As protein: CASSIGGAAERTDTQYF.

The chain joins TRBV28 to TRBJ1-2; the D is unclear. The germline V and J ends were trimmed by 4 bases and 5 bases, with 14 bases remaining between them. The CDR3 totals 14 residues. Germline V lookup: CDR1 MDHEN, CDR2 SYDVKM. As DNA, the CDR3 is TGTGCCAGCAGTTCAGACGCGACAACTTATGGCTACACCTTC. Residues: CASSSDATTYGYTF.

V and J are TRBV13 and TRBJ2-7; D gene ambiguous. Trimming stripped 1 base from V and 2 bases from J, with 12 bases between. There are 15 residues in the CDR3. Per germline, CDR1 PRHDT and CDR2 FYEKMQ (reference sequence). The CDR3 coding sequence is TGTGCCAGCAGCTTAGCCCGCGGCGCGACCTACGAGCAGTACTTC. Translation: CASSLARGATYEQYF.

The genes are TRBV29-1 and TRBJ1-1, with D hard to call. The germline CDR1 and CDR2 sequences are SQVTM and ANQGSEA. The CDR3 runs 12 residues. The V end was cut by 4 bases, the J end by 3 bases, with 9 bases between. In DNA form, the CDR3 reads TGCAGCGTTGGGCGGGGATACACTGAAGCTTTCTTT. This gives the protein CSVGRGYTEAFF. Full variable domain (rest looked up from reference TRBV29-1 and TRBJ1-1): SAVISQKPSRDICQRGTSLTIQCQVDSQVTMMFWYRQQPGQSLTLIATANQGSEATYESGFVIDKFPISRPNLTFSTLTVSNMSPEDSSIYLCSVGRGYTEAFFGQGTRLTVV.

This chain uses TRBV9 with TRBJ2-4; D possibly corresponds to TRBD2 (5 bases). The germline V gene has CDR1 SGDLS and CDR2 YYNGEE. V was cut by 4 bases and J by 6 bases, with 14 bases left in between. The CDR3 consists of 14 residues. The CDR3 spells CASSPSGGGNIQYF. In DNA, the CDR3 is TGTGCCAGCAGCCCGAGCGGCGGCGGAAACATTCAGTACTTC.

The table lists this clonotype with a count of one. The chain employs TRBV30 and TRBJ2-7, with D possibly matching TRBD1 (5 bases). The CDR3 is 13 residues long. Germline V CDR1 and CDR2: GTSNPN, SVGIG (reference sequence). Trimming cost V 1 base and J 1 base, with 8 bases left between them. DNA of the CDR3: TGTGCCTGGAGTGCCCGACAGTCCTACGAGCAGTACTTC. The encoded protein is CAWSARQSYEQYF. The full variable domain, its missing parts supplied by reference TRBV30 and TRBJ2-7, is SQTIHQWPATLVQPVGSPLSLECTVEGTSNPNLYWYRQAAGRGLQLLFYSVGIGQISSEVPQNLSASRPQDRQFILSSKKLLLSDSGFYLCAWSARQSYEQYFGPGTRLTVT.

CDR3 loop: CASSSSGQGHYGYTF. DNA of the CDR3: TGTGCCAGCAGCTCCTCCGGACAGGGGCACTATGGCTACACCTTC. The rearrangement uses TRBV7-9 and TRBJ1-2, with 9 bases aligning to TRBD1. Germline CDR1 reads SEHNR; CDR2 reads FQNEAQ (reference sequence). CDR3 length: 15 residues. V was clipped by 4 bases and J by 3 bases; unmatched bases: 6.

The chain couples TRBV2 to TRBJ2-2, with a weak D call TRBD2 (5 bases). Germline loops: CDR1 SNHLY, CDR2 FYNNEI. The germline V and J ends were trimmed by 5 bases and 8 bases, with 12 bases remaining between them. CDR3 size: 13 residues. CDR3 in DNA: TGTGCCAGCAGTTCGGACTGGGCGGGGGAGCTGTTTTTT. Protein product: CASSSDWAGELFF.

This chain uses TRBV29-1 with TRBJ1-1; TRBD1 agrees at 11 bases. J lost 3 bases, V lost 5 bases, and 8 bases had no gene match. Germline lookup yields CDR1 SQVTM and CDR2 ANQGSEA. The CDR3 extends over 15 amino acids. The CDR3 sequence is CSVQSGTGGHTEAFF. CDR3 nucleotides: TGCAGCGTTCAATCCGGGACAGGGGGTCACACTGAAGCTTTCTTT. The full variable domain, completed using reference TRBV29-1 and TRBJ1-1, is SAVISQKPSRDICQRGTSLTIQCQVDSQVTMMFWYRQQPGQSLTLIATANQGSEATYESGFVIDKFPISRPNLTFSTLTVSNMSPEDSSIYLCSVQSGTGGHTEAFFGQGTRLTVV.

This chain connects TRBV15 to TRBJ1-2; a possible D gene is TRBD1 (6 bases). This CDR3 contains 14 residues. V was cut by 4 bases and J by 0 bases, with 9 bases left in between. The germline V gene has CDR1 LNHNV and CDR2 YYDKDF (reference sequence). CDR3 sequence: CATSNRQANYGYTF. The DNA for the CDR3 is TGTGCCACCAGCAACAGACAGGCTAACTATGGCTACACCTTC.

The chain combines TRBV27 with TRBJ1-1; possible D gene TRBD1, 6 bases. The CDR3 has 15 amino acids. Germline V gene data show CDR1 as MNHEY and CDR2 as SMNVEV (reference sequence). Trimming removed 2 bases at V and 0 bases at J, with 10 bases between. The CDR3 DNA reads TGTGCCAGCAGTTTACTCAGGGGAATGAACACTGAAGCTTTCTTT. Translating gives CASSLLRGMNTEAFF.

This chain links TRBV11-3 with TRBJ2-2, with 11 bases that match TRBD2. Germline values: CDR1 SGHNT, CDR2 YENEEA. The CDR3 is 17 residues long. Trimming removed 2 bases from V and 3 bases from J; junction bases left unmatched: 5. The CDR3 is CASSLLAGGPDTGELFF. DNA of the CDR3: TGTGCCAGCAGCTTATTAGCGGGAGGGCCGGACACCGGGGAGCTGTTTTTT.

V is TRBV12-3 or TRBV12-4 and J is TRBJ1-2; 7 nucleotides align to TRBD1. With V trimmed by 6 bases and J by 5 bases, 9 bases remained unmatched. This CDR3 comprises 14 residues. The CDR3 loop is CASSRTRDSYGYTF. The CDR3 DNA sequence: TGTGCCAGCAGCCGCACCCGGGACAGTTATGGCTACACCTTC.

The V and J genes are TRBV6-5 and TRBJ1-2; 9 nucleotides line up with TRBD1. CDR3 length: 13 amino acids. Per germline, CDR1 MNHEY and CDR2 SVGAGI. With V trimmed by 4 bases and J by 8 bases, 5 bases remained unmatched. CDR3 coding DNA: TGTGCCAGCAGTTCCATGGACAGGGGCGGCTACACCTTC. As protein: CASSSMDRGGYTF.

The chain uses TRBV5-1 and TRBJ1-5; D gene ambiguous. Trimming took off 0 bases at V and 9 bases at J, with 13 bases between the two ends. Germline loops: CDR1 SGHRS, CDR2 YFSETQ. This CDR3 has 14 residues. CDR3 bases: TGCGCCAGCAGCTTGGCGGAGGGCGTGGGGCCCCAGCATTTT. Its translation is CASSLAEGVGPQHF. The variable domain in full, completed from reference TRBV5-1 and TRBJ1-5, reads KAGVTQTPRYLIKTRGQQVTLSCSPISGHRSVSWYQQTPGQGLQFLFEYFSETQRNKGNFPGRFSGRQFSNSRSEMNVSTLELGDSALYLCASSLAEGVGPQHFGDGTRLSIL.

The chain links TRBV7-3 to TRBJ2-5; no reliable D call. The germline V gene has CDR1 SGHTA and CDR2 FQGTGA. This CDR3 is 15 amino acids long. V was shortened by 2 bases and J by 1 base, with 11 bases between the two germline ends. The CDR3 DNA reads TGTGCCAGCAGCTTAGGCAGCACCTTCCAAGAGACCCAGTACTTC. It translates to CASSLGSTFQETQYF.

This clonotype was seen a single time. The rearrangement joins TRBV15 to TRBJ2-5; D may match TRBD1 or TRBD2 (5 bases each). This CDR3 has 17 amino acids. V was trimmed by 1 base and J by 0 bases, leaving 15 bases between them. Germline V gene data show CDR1 as LNHNV and CDR2 as YYDKDF (reference sequence). CDR3 nucleotide sequence: TGTGCCACCAGCAGAGTACTGACTTGGGGGTACCAAGAGACCCAGTACTTC. It encodes CATSRVLTWGYQETQYF.

The CDR3 nucleotides read TGTGCCAGCTTCTCCTCTAGCGGGAGTCGGGAGCAGTACTTC. Amino acid sequence: CASFSSSGSREQYF. The chain recombines TRBV28 with TRBJ2-7, with 10 bases lining up with TRBD2. The germline gives CDR1 MDHEN, CDR2 SYDVKM. CDR3 size: 14 residues. Germline trimming cut 8 bases from V and 7 bases from J; bases unmatched to any gene: 11.

This rearrangement joins TRBV12-3 or TRBV12-4 to TRBJ1-2; 8 bases are a match to TRBD1. This CDR3 spans 13 amino acids. The V and J ends lost 3 bases and 10 bases, in that order; junction bases with no gene match: 7. CDR3 sequence: CASSFGQGADYTF. The DNA for the CDR3 is TGTGCCAGCAGTTTCGGGCAGGGGGCCGACTACACCTTC.

V usage is TRBV25-1 and J usage is TRBJ2-7; D remains ambiguous. There are 11 residues in the CDR3. Germline V gene sequence: CDR1 MGHDK, CDR2 SYGVNS. The ends were cut back, 1 base at V and 9 bases at J, with 7 bases in the middle. CDR3 bases: TGTGCCAGCAGTGAATCCAACAGGCAGTACTTC. Translating gives CASSESNRQYF.

The V gene is TRBV19, the J gene TRBJ2-7; TRBD1 matches 8 bases. The CDR3 totals 15 residues. V lost 7 bases to trimming and J lost 0 bases; unmatched junction nucleotides: 8. Germline CDR1 is LNHDA and CDR2 is SQIVND (reference sequence). CDR3 in amino acids: CASTPRQGTSYEQYF. The CDR3 DNA reads as TGTGCCAGTACCCCCAGACAGGGGACCTCCTACGAGCAGTACTTC. Variable domain in full (rest from reference TRBV19 and TRBJ2-7): DGGITQSPKYLFRKEGQNVTLSCEQNLNHDAMYWYRQDPGQGLRLIYYSQIVNDFQKGDIAEGYSVSREKKESFPLTVTSAQKNPTAFYLCASTPRQGTSYEQYFGPGTRLTVT.

The chain couples TRBV14 to TRBJ2-1; TRBD2 matches 11 bases. This CDR3 region has 20 residues. The trim removed 0 bases at V and 4 bases at J, leaving 14 bases unmatched. Germline V gives CDR1 SGHDN, CDR2 FVKESK. This CDR3 reads CASSQEGLAGGYGFYNEQFF. CDR3 coding DNA: TGTGCCAGCAGCCAAGAGGGTCTAGCGGGAGGATATGGTTTTTACAATGAGCAGTTCTTC.

The rearrangement links TRBV7-2 to TRBJ2-7; TRBD2 matches at 9 bases. This CDR3 contains 15 residues. CDR1 is SGHTA and CDR2 is FQGNSA in the germline V gene. The V segment lost 6 bases and the J segment 4 bases; nucleotides outside the gene matches: 10. The CDR3: CASRRTSAGSYEQYF. DNA for the CDR3: TGTGCCAGCAGAAGGACTAGCGCAGGGTCGTACGAGCAGTACTTC.

The rearrangement uses TRBV29-1 and TRBJ1-1; D remains unclear. There are 12 residues in the CDR3. Germline values: CDR1 SQVTM, CDR2 ANQGSEA. Trimming pared 6 bases from V and 2 bases from J, leaving 10 bases between. The CDR3 DNA is TGCAGCGTCGTTACAGTTAACACTGAAGCTTTCTTT. Its protein product is CSVVTVNTEAFF.